The clone carrying this TCR beta chain was found a few times. Individual cDNA molecules were tagged with unique molecular identifiers, the study reported. Using its own MiXCR run on the 5' RACE reads, TCRdb lists one record per CDR3 protein. The top ten clones hold 3.5% to 5% of a sample with about 90,000 distinct CDR3 sequences, about 12% of them seen once. The data are from a study of early T cells in non-severe SARS-CoV-2 infection. Study-level background: Bulk RNA isolated from unsorted whole blood underwent sequencing; chains were not paired.

This receptor was obtained from an adult who was a healthcare worker with PCR-confirmed SARS-CoV-2 infection or an uninfected control (not recorded which). This specimen consisted of whole blood, obtained at baseline.

CDR3 sequence (DNA): TGTGCCAGCAGTTTAAGCGTCAGGGGTGGTGGAAACACCATATATTTT. Translation: CASSLSVRGGGNTIYF. The chain carries TRBV12-3 or TRBV12-4 and TRBJ1-3; weak D call: TRBD1 (6 bases). V dropped 2 bases and J dropped 3 bases, with 14 bases sitting between them. The CDR3 totals 16 residues.